The rows below give T cell receptor beta chains drawn from one sample of a study of blood T cell repertoires in COVID-19. Sequenced by immunoSEQ multiplex PCR; TCRdb stores in-frame clones only, minus some. The table includes a few hundred thousand clones, more than 75% detected once. The sequenced material came from PBMCs or T cells enriched from blood (not recorded which). Every receptor here comes from a woman aged 18-29 years who had recovered from COVID-19. Both conserved end residues are part of each CDR3. The order of the fields is V gene, J gene, clone size, D gene, CDR3 DNA, CDR3 protein. The D gene is left open where the match is weak. Not all rows give a size; the values are once, few, many and, for expanded clones, a class.

V gene: TRBV2
J gene: TRBJ2-1
clone size: NA
D gene: TRBD2
CDR3 DNA: TGTGCCAGCAGAGGGCGGGGGAAGGGTGAGCAGTTCTTC
CDR3 protein: CASRGRGKGEQFF

V gene: TRBV6-5
J gene: TRBJ1-5
clone size: NA
D gene: NA
CDR3 DNA: TGTGCCAGCAGTCCCCTTAGTAGCAATCAGCCCCAGCATTTT
CDR3 protein: CASSPLSSNQPQHF

V gene: TRBV28
J gene: TRBJ1-5
clone size: NA
D gene: NA
CDR3 DNA: TGTGCCAGCAGTTTACGTCTTGGGGGGAATAGCAATCAGCCCCAGCATTTT
CDR3 protein: CASSLRLGGNSNQPQHF

V gene: TRBV12-5
J gene: TRBJ2-1
clone size: NA
D gene: NA
CDR3 DNA: TGTGCTAGTGGTTTGGTAAGGCGGAGCGGTCGGATCGATGAGCAGTTCTTC
CDR3 protein: CASGLVRRSGRIDEQFF

V gene: TRBV5-4
J gene: TRBJ2-7
clone size: NA
D gene: TRBD2
CDR3 DNA: TGTGCCAGCAGCGGGGAGGGGCCCACCTACGAGCAGTACTTC
CDR3 protein: CASSGEGPTYEQYF

V gene: TRBV4-3
J gene: TRBJ1-6
clone size: once
D gene: TRBD1
CDR3 DNA: TGCGCCAGCAGCTACACAGGGGGCAATTCACCCCTCCACTTT
CDR3 protein: CASSYTGGNSPLHF

V gene: TRBV7-9
J gene: TRBJ2-2
clone size: NA
D gene: NA
CDR3 DNA: TGTGCCAGCAGCAGAATCGTAGAGGCCGGGGAGCTGTTTTTT
CDR3 protein: CASSRIVEAGELFF

V gene: TRBV27
J gene: TRBJ1-1
clone size: NA
D gene: NA
CDR3 DNA: TGTGCCAGCAGTTACGGCCCAGGCACTGAAGCTTTCTTT
CDR3 protein: CASSYGPGTEAFF

V gene: TRBV7-9
J gene: TRBJ2-7
clone size: NA
D gene: NA
CDR3 DNA: TGTGCCAGCACCACCGGCCGGGCCTACGAGCAGTACTTC
CDR3 protein: CASTTGRAYEQYF

V gene: TRBV6-5
J gene: TRBJ1-1
clone size: NA
D gene: NA
CDR3 DNA: TGTGCCAGCAGTTACCAGGGCTGGGGCACTGAAGCTTTCTTT
CDR3 protein: CASSYQGWGTEAFF

V gene: TRBV24-1
J gene: TRBJ2-5
clone size: NA
D gene: NA
CDR3 DNA: TGTGCCACCAAATACCGTAAGGAGGAGACCCAGTACTTC
CDR3 protein: CATKYRKEETQYF

V gene: TRBV11-3
J gene: TRBJ2-3
clone size: NA
D gene: TRBD1
CDR3 DNA: TGTGCCAGCAGCTTAGGGGCCGGGACAGGGGGCACAGATACGCAGTATTTT
CDR3 protein: CASSLGAGTGGTDTQYF

V gene: TRBV3-1/TRBV3-2
J gene: TRBJ2-7
clone size: NA
D gene: NA
CDR3 DNA: TGTGCCAGCAGCGAAAACAGGGTTGGCGAGCAGTACTTC
CDR3 protein: CASSENRVGEQYF

V gene: TRBV5-1
J gene: TRBJ2-7
clone size: once
D gene: TRBD1
CDR3 DNA: TGCGCCAGCAGCCTCCCCGGGACAGGGATCTACGAGCAGTACTTC
CDR3 protein: CASSLPGTGIYEQYF

V gene: TRBV6-5
J gene: TRBJ2-3
clone size: NA
D gene: NA
CDR3 DNA: TGTGCCAGCTCTGAGGGCCTCCAACCGCAGTATTTT
CDR3 protein: CASSEGLQPQYF

V gene: TRBV27
J gene: TRBJ1-4
clone size: NA
D gene: TRBD1
CDR3 DNA: TGTGCCAGCAGAGAAACGACAGGGTTTAATGAAAAACTGTTTTTT
CDR3 protein: CASRETTGFNEKLFF

V gene: TRBV5-1
J gene: TRBJ2-2
clone size: once
D gene: TRBD1
CDR3 DNA: TGCGCCAGCAGCTACTCCCGGGACAGGGTTGGTGGTGCCGGGGAGCTGTTTTTT
CDR3 protein: CASSYSRDRVGGAGELFF

V gene: TRBV24-1
J gene: TRBJ1-6
clone size: NA
D gene: TRBD1
CDR3 DNA: TGTGCCACGGGGGACAGGACAAGGGATTCACCCCTCCACTTT
CDR3 protein: CATGDRTRDSPLHF